The T cell receptor beta chain under discussion was sequenced for a study of naive and memory T cell subsets. Study-wide results and caveats: RNA-based TCR counts may shift with T cell activation and differentiation. Over 95% of naive TCR sequences appeared only once after error correction, unlike memory subsets.

Points on this clonotype: As yet, its antigen is unknown.

Four subsets defined by CD45RA and CD27 were sorted after CD3, CD4, CD8 and live/dead staining. The beta constant-region primer was an equimolar mix of two oligonucleotides covering TRBC1 and TRBC2. TCRdb reprocessed the UMI-ligation and nested PCR reads with MiXCR, giving one entry per CDR3 protein. The table includes around 90,000 distinct CDR3 sequences, roughly 7% detected once. The CDR3 covers 15 residues. Germline V CDR1 and CDR2: SGHDN, FVKESK. The V gene lost 4 bases and the J gene lost 9 bases, with 19 bases spanning the gap. Specimen: central memory CD4+ T cells from blood. The TCR sequence derives from a human donor in good health. This chain links TRBV14 with TRBJ2-1; a possible D gene is TRBD1 (6 bases). Here the CDR3 DNA reads TGTGCCAGCAGCCTTTCTCAGGGGAAGGGGAGTGAGCAGTTCTTC. Translated: CASSLSQGKGSEQFF.